Sequencing of this T cell receptor beta chain was carried out in a study of cytomegalovirus exposure and HLA in healthy donors. A word on this clone: Its specificity is unknown.

Overall study findings and caveats: The study dropped some indistinguishable V segments, TRBV6-2 and TRBV6-3 among them.

V shed 4 bases and J shed 0 bases, with 8 bases lying between them. Germline values: CDR1 SGDLS, CDR2 YYNGEE. CDR3 length equals 14 residues. PCR was performed using 60 Vbeta and 13 Jbeta primers. Per the study methods: Later analysis identified some 88 million unique TCR beta chains, roughly 11 million shared. Produced via immunoSEQ multiplex PCR; TCRdb's table is partial and in-frame only. V and J calls and clone size are copied from that table; D and trimming were computed from the DNA. The data contain fewer than 250,000 clones, roughly 84% of them singletons. Sequenced material: PBMCs. This TCR was sampled from a boy aged 2 to 10 in good health and CMV-seronegative. The chain uses TRBV9 and TRBJ2-4; the D is unclear. The CDR3 reads CASSPHLAKNIQYF. As DNA, the CDR3 is TGTGCCAGCAGCCCACACCTAGCCAAAAACATTCAGTACTTC.